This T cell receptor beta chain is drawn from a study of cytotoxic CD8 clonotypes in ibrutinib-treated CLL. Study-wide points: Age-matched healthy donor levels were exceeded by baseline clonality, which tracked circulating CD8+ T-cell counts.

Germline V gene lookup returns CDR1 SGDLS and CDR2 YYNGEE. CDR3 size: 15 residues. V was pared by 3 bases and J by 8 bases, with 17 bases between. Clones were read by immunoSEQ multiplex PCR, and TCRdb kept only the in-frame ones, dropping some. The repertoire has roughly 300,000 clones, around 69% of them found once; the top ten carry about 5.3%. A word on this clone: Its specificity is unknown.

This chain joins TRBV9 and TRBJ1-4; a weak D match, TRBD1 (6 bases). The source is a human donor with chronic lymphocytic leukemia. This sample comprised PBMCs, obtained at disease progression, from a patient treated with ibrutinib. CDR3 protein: CASSAFPGAKEKLFF. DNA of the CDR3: TGTGCCAGCAGCGCCTTCCCAGGGGCGAAGGAAAAACTGTTTTTT.